A single sample gave rise to the 3 T cell receptor beta chains below, sequenced in a study of technical replicates of blood from a handful of donors. TCRdb's table, derived via immunoSEQ multiplex PCR, lists solely in-frame clones and lacks some. Seen here are about 95,000 clones, 85% to 95% observed once, and the top ten hold around 0.35%. What was sequenced was T cells isolated from PBMCs. The receptors originated from a human donor in good health.

The V gene is TRBV5-4, the J gene TRBJ2-3; 8 positions agree with TRBD2. The V gene's germline CDR1 is SGHNT and CDR2 YYREEE (reference sequence). The CDR3 has 16 residues. The J segment lost 4 bases and the V segment lost 0 bases, leaving 7 bases of the junction unmatched. CDR3: CASSLGGLAGSDTQYF. Written as DNA, the CDR3 is TGTGCCAGCAGCTTGGGCGGCCTAGCGGGTTCAGATACGCAGTATTTT.

This chain links TRBV19 with TRBJ2-3, with 7 bases that match TRBD2. V gave up 6 bases and J gave up 7 bases; unmatched junction bases: 13. The CDR3 totals 15 residues. CDR1 and CDR2 from the germline V gene are LNHDA and SQIVND (reference sequence). This CDR3 reads CASSPGTNVGHTQYF. CDR3 DNA: TGTGCCAGTAGCCCCGGGACTAATGTAGGTCATACGCAGTATTTT. Based on the CDR3 plus reference TRBV19 and TRBJ2-3, the full variable domain is DGGITQSPKYLFRKEGQNVTLSCEQNLNHDAMYWYRQDPGQGLRLIYYSQIVNDFQKGDIAEGYSVSREKKESFPLTVTSAQKNPTAFYLCASSPGTNVGHTQYFGPGTRLTVL.

The chain recombines TRBV7-2 with TRBJ2-5, with TRBD2 matching 10 bases. V lost 2 bases, J lost 5 bases, and 5 bases stayed unmatched. Per the germline V gene, CDR1 is SGHTA and CDR2 is FQGNSA. The CDR3 contains 15 residues. The CDR3 region has the DNA TGTGCCAGCAGCTTAAGAGCGGGAGGGTGGGAGACCCAGTACTTC. Its protein is CASSLRAGGWETQYF.